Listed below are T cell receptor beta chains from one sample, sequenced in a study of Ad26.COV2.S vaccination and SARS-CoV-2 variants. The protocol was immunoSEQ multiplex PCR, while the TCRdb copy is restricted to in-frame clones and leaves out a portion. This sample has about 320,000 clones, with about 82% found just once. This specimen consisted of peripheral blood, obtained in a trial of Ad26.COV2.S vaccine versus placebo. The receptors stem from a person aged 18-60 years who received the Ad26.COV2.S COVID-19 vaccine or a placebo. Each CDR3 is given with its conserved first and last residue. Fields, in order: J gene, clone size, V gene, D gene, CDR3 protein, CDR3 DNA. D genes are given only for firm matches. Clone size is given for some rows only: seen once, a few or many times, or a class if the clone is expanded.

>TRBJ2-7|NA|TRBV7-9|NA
CASSPPPYEQYF
TGTGCCAGCAGTCCCCCACCCTACGAGCAGTACTTC
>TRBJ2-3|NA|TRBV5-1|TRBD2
CASSLVASGGDTQYF
TGCGCCAGCAGCTTGGTGGCTAGCGGGGGAGATACGCAGTATTTT
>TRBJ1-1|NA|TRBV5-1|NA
CASSLEAGAPEAFF
TGCGCCAGCAGCTTGGAGGCAGGGGCCCCTGAAGCTTTCTTT
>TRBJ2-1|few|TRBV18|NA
CASSLIVANNEQFF
TGTGCCAGCTCCTTGATCGTTGCTAACAATGAGCAGTTCTTC
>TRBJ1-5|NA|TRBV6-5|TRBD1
CASSPGQGQPQHF
TGTGCCAGCAGCCCGGGACAGGGTCAGCCCCAGCATTTT
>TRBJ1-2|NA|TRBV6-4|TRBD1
CASSPDRGLGGYTF
TGTGCCAGCAGTCCGGACAGGGGGCTAGGGGGCTACACCTTC
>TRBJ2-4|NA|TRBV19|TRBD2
CASSIVGGNQYF
TGTGCCAGTAGTATTGTCGGGGGGAATCAGTACTTC
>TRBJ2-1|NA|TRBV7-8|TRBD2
CASASGGAYEQFF
TGTGCCAGCGCAAGCGGGGGGGCCTATGAGCAGTTCTTC
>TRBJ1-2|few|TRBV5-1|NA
CASSSEPGTFRSYGYTF
TGCGCCAGCAGCTCGGAACCCGGGACGTTTAGGAGCTATGGCTACACCTTC
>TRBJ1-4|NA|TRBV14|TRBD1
CASSQVIPGGWGNEKLFF
TGTGCCAGCAGCCAAGTTATCCCAGGGGGCTGGGGTAATGAAAAACTGTTTTTT
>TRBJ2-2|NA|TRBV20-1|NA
CSASEGIANTGELFF
TGCAGTGCTAGTGAGGGTATCGCCAACACCGGGGAGCTGTTTTTT
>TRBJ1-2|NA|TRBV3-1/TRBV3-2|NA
CASSRGVAFGYTF
TGTGCCAGCAGCCGTGGGGTTGCTTTTGGCTACACCTTC
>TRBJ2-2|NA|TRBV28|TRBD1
CASRGQGSGELFF
TGTGCCAGCAGGGGACAGGGTTCCGGGGAGCTGTTTTTT
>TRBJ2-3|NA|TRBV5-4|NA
CASSTGGRDTQYF
TGTGCCAGCAGTACTGGGGGGAGGGATACGCAGTATTTT
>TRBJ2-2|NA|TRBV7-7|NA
CASSLDYAGELFF
TGTGCCAGCAGCTTAGATTATGCCGGGGAGCTGTTTTTT
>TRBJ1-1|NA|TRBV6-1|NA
CASSEGRGTEAFF
TGTGCCAGCAGTGAAGGCAGAGGCACTGAAGCTTTCTTT
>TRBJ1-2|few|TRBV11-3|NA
CASSPRNNYGYTF
TGTGCCAGCAGCCCACGTAATAACTATGGCTACACCTTC
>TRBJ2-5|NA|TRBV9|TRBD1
CASSRQGEGQETQYF
TGTGCCAGCAGTCGACAGGGGGAAGGGCAAGAGACCCAGTACTTC
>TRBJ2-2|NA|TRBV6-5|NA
CASSSREFGELFF
TGTGCCAGCTCTAGCAGGGAGTTCGGGGAGCTGTTTTTT
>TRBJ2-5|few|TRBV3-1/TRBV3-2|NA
CASSQETQYF
TGTGCCAGCAGCCAAGAGACCCAGTACTTC
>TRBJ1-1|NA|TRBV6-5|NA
CASRPRRANTEAFF
TGTGCCAGCCGTCCCAGGAGGGCGAACACTGAAGCTTTCTTT
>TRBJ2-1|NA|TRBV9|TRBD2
CASSVVGSGGPANNEQFF
TGTGCCAGCAGCGTAGTTGGTAGCGGGGGCCCTGCGAACAATGAGCAGTTCTTC
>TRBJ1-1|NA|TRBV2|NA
CASLGILNTEAFF
TGTGCCAGCTTAGGGATCCTGAACACTGAAGCTTTCTTT
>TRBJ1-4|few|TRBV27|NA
CASSLWGAGEKLFF
TGTGCCAGCAGTTTATGGGGAGCGGGTGAAAAACTGTTTTTT
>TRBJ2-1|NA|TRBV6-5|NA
CASPLVGLSTWFF
TGTGCCAGCCCCCTCGTGGGGTTGTCTACATGGTTCTTC
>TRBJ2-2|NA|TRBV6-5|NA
CASRPSGANTGELFF
TGTGCCAGCAGGCCTTCAGGGGCGAACACCGGGGAGCTGTTTTTT
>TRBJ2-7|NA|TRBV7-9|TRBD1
CASSLRDSQPYEQYF
TGTGCCAGCAGCTTACGGGACAGCCAACCCTACGAGCAGTACTTC
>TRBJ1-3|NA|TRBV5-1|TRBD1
CASRPTGAMGNTIYF
TGCGCCAGCAGACCGACAGGGGCGATGGGAAACACCATATATTTT
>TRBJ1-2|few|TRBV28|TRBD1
CASVGTGVLYGYTF
TGTGCCAGCGTAGGGACAGGGGTCCTCTATGGCTACACCTTC
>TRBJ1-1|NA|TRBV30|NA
CAWIGQSTEAFF
TGTGCCTGGATAGGACAGTCAACTGAAGCTTTCTTT
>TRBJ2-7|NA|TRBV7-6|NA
CASSFASSYEQYF
TGTGCCAGCAGCTTCGCGAGCTCCTACGAGCAGTACTTC
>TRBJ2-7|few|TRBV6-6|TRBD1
CASSRTRDRVSYEQYF
TGTGCCAGCAGTCGAACCCGGGACAGGGTGTCCTACGAGCAGTACTTC
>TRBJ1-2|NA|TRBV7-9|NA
CASSLFSDSSYGYTF
TGTGCCAGCAGCTTATTTTCGGATTCCTCCTATGGCTACACCTTC
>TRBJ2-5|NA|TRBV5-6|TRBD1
CASSRTATGVRETQYF
TGTGCCAGCAGCAGAACCGCGACAGGGGTTAGAGAGACCCAGTACTTC